The sequence of this T cell receptor (beta chain) was determined in a study of shared clonotypes between healthy human individuals. General study points: A few donors had around 5.2% of their naive CD4 clonotypes in common.

Naive CD4+ cells were CD45RA-selected; the remaining cells were memory. With respect to this clone: The target antigen is unknown.

The sorted-subset replicate PCRs were given 200 ng DNA, which is about 30,000 T cell genomes. Here immunoSEQ multiplex PCR was the method, and the copy in TCRdb shows in-frame clones only, minus some. This sample has more than 2,000,000 clones, with over 90% found just once. V lost 3 bases, J lost 7 bases, and 9 bases lay in between. The CDR3 totals 11 residues. CDR1 is DFQATT and CDR2 is SNEGSKA in the germline V gene (reference sequence). Specimen: naive CD4+ T cells from PBMCs. Noted subset: CD45RA+ positively selected. The TCR sequence derives from a man aged 18 to 29 in good health. Some clones in this sample may be carry-over from other donors' samples. The rearrangement joins TRBV20-1 to TRBJ1-1; no reliable D call. Written as DNA, the CDR3 is TGCAGTGCTAGCCCGCAGCATGAAGCTTTCTTT. Protein product: CSASPQHEAFF.